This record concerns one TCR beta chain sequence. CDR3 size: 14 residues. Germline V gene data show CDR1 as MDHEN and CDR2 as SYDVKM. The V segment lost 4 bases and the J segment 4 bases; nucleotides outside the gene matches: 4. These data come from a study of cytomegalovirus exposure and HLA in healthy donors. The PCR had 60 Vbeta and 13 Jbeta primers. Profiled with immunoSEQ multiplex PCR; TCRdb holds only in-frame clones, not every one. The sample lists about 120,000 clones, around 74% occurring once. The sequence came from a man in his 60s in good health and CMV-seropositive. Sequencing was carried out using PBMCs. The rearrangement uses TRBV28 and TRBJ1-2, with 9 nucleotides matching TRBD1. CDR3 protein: CASSWLDRGYGYTF. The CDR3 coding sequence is TGTGCCAGCAGTTGGCTGGACAGGGGCTATGGCTACACCTTC.